One sample yielded the 18 T cell receptor beta chains listed below, sequenced in a study of cytomegalovirus exposure and HLA in healthy donors. Here immunoSEQ multiplex PCR was the method, and the copy in TCRdb shows in-frame clones only, minus some. The repertoire has fewer than 400,000 clones, roughly 89% of them found once; the top ten carry about 0.91%. What was sequenced was PBMCs. These receptors came from a woman between 18 and 30 years old in good health and CMV-seronegative.

V usage is TRBV29-1 and J usage is TRBJ2-5, with TRBD1 matching 10 bases. The germline V gene encodes CDR1 SQVTM and CDR2 ANQGSEA. V was clipped by 6 bases and J by 3 bases; unmatched bases: 1. The CDR3 covers 12 residues. This CDR3 reads CSVGTGEETQYF. For the CDR3, the DNA is TGCAGCGTCGGGACAGGGGAAGAGACCCAGTACTTC.

The chain combines TRBV14 with TRBJ1-2, with no clear D. Germline CDR1 SGHDN, CDR2 FVKESK. Deletions cut 1 base from V and 3 bases from J, with 27 bases between. The CDR3 is made up of 20 amino acids. CDR3 DNA sequence: TGTGCCAGCAGCCAAGGAGGAGGCAGCTTTCTCACTCTGGAGGACTATGGCTACACCTTC. Translating gives CASSQGGGSFLTLEDYGYTF.

V is TRBV6-1 and J is TRBJ2-1; weak D call: TRBD2 (6 bases). Trimming shortened V by 9 bases and J by 5 bases, and 14 bases separated the two germline ends. The CDR3 contains 13 residues. The germline V gene encodes CDR1 MNHNS and CDR2 SASEGT. The CDR3, as DNA: TGTGCCAGGAGAGGGGAGGTGGACAATGAGCAGTTCTTC. Translation gives CARRGEVDNEQFF.

The chain uses TRBV27 and TRBJ2-7; 8 nucleotides align to TRBD2. Germline CDR1 reads MNHEY; CDR2 reads SMNVEV (reference sequence). The CDR3 consists of 15 residues. V was pared by 6 bases and J by 2 bases, with 9 bases of the junction left unmatched. CDR3 bases: TGTGCCAGCAGGCCTACGGGAGGGGCCGCCTACGAGCAGTACTTC. Its translation: CASRPTGGAAYEQYF.

Comments on this clone: Other DNA sequences in the same sample also yield this CDR3. The chain couples TRBV4-3 to TRBJ2-7, with 7 bases fitting TRBD2. Germline CDR1 is LGHNA and CDR2 is YSLEER. Germline trimming cut 3 bases from V and 2 bases from J; bases unmatched to any gene: 4. This CDR3 has 14 amino acids. CDR3 in amino acids: CASSQSSGTYEQYF. The CDR3 nucleotides read TGCGCCAGCAGCCAGTCAAGCGGGACCTACGAGCAGTACTTC.

The rearrangement uses TRBV5-8 and TRBJ1-3, with unresolved D. The CDR3 runs to 15 residues. The V end lost 2 bases, the J end lost 0 bases, and 9 bases lay between the germline ends. Germline V gives CDR1 SGHTS, CDR2 YDEGEE. The CDR3 is CASSFDTHSGNTIYF. The CDR3 DNA reads TGTGCCAGCAGCTTTGACACCCACTCTGGAAACACCATATATTTT.

This chain links TRBV5-1 with TRBJ2-2, with 7 bases that match TRBD1. Germline CDR1 is SGHRS and CDR2 is YFSETQ. V shed 3 bases, J shed 7 bases, and the junction held 6 bases outside the gene matches. The CDR3 runs to 14 residues. DNA of the CDR3: TGCGCCAGCAGCTGGACAGGTGTTTTCGGGGAGCTGTTTTTT. Amino acids: CASSWTGVFGELFF. The full variable domain, with the rest looked up from reference TRBV5-1 and TRBJ2-2, is KAGVTQTPRYLIKTRGQQVTLSCSPISGHRSVSWYQQTPGQGLQFLFEYFSETQRNKGNFPGRFSGRQFSNSRSEMNVSTLELGDSALYLCASSWTGVFGELFFGEGSRLTVL.

The sample holds many counts of this clone. The rearrangement joins TRBV27 to TRBJ1-4; D is perhaps TRBD1 (5 bases). CDR1 MNHEY and CDR2 SMNVEV come from the germline V gene (reference sequence). V was shortened by 10 bases and J by 0 bases, with 15 bases between the two germline ends. This CDR3 has 15 residues. The CDR3 loop reads CATHPGGATNEKLFF. CDR3 sequence (DNA): TGTGCCACTCACCCGGGGGGTGCAACTAATGAAAAACTGTTTTTT.

The count of this clone is one. The V gene is TRBV13, the J gene TRBJ1-4; possibly TRBD1 for D (5 bases). V gave up 5 bases and J gave up 1 base, with 8 bases separating them. Germline V gives CDR1 PRHDT, CDR2 FYEKMQ (reference sequence). The CDR3 sequence is 14 residues long. CDR3 bases: TGTGCCAGCAGCCATGACAGAACTAATGAAAAACTGTTTTTT. As protein: CASSHDRTNEKLFF.

V usage is TRBV7-2 and J usage is TRBJ2-7, with TRBD2 matching 8 bases. After removal of 5 bases from V and 3 bases from J, the junction contained 9 bases not matched to a gene. This CDR3 comprises 15 residues. Germline V gene lookup returns CDR1 SGHTA and CDR2 FQGNSA. CDR3 nucleotide sequence: TGTGCCAGCAGCCTACTAGCGGAAAAAATCTACGAGCAGTACTTC. Protein: CASSLLAEKIYEQYF.

The chain is built from TRBV5-6 and TRBJ1-1; D may be TRBD1 (5 bases). Germline V gene lookup returns CDR1 SGHDT and CDR2 YYEEEE. Trimming removed 0 bases at V and 4 bases at J, with 13 bases between. The CDR3 consists of 15 residues. For the CDR3, the DNA is TGTGCCAGCAGCTTGGGCGACAGATTGGCCACTGAAGCTTTCTTT. This encodes CASSLGDRLATEAFF.

A remark on this clone: Because the CDR3's place on the DNA is in doubt, the DNA is left out and the CDR3 is given as listed by TCRdb. This rearrangement joins TRBV28 to TRBJ1-3. Germline values: CDR1 MDHEN, CDR2 SYDVKM. The CDR3 spans 16 residues, counting both ends. The chain's CDR3 is CASSSSGLSSGNTIYF.

This rearrangement joins TRBV6-5 to TRBJ1-5; no reliable D call. The germline V gene encodes CDR1 MNHEY and CDR2 SVGAGI. The CDR3 spans 15 residues. V was trimmed by 0 bases and J by 1 base, leaving 7 bases between them. The CDR3 is CASSYSGSSNQPQHF. The CDR3 nucleotides are TGTGCCAGCAGTTACTCGGGGAGCAGCAATCAGCCCCAGCATTTT.

The chain is built from TRBV2 and TRBJ2-1, with D possibly matching TRBD1 (6 bases). Trimming cost V 6 bases and J 7 bases, with 10 bases left between them. Germline V gene sequence: CDR1 SNHLY, CDR2 FYNNEI. The CDR3 is 12 amino acids. This CDR3 is CASSKQGNEQFF. CDR3 nucleotide sequence: TGTGCCAGCAGCAAACAGGGAAATGAGCAGTTCTTC. Full variable domain (rest looked up from reference TRBV2 and TRBJ2-1): EPEVTQTPSHQVTQMGQEVILRCVPISNHLYFYWYRQILGQKVEFLVSFYNNEISEKSEIFDDQFSVERPDGSNFTLKIRSTKLEDSAMYFCASSKQGNEQFFGPGTRLTVL.

The V gene is TRBV19, the J gene TRBJ2-1, with 11 nucleotides matching TRBD2. The CDR3 loop spans 16 amino acids. Germline V CDR1 and CDR2: LNHDA, SQIVND (reference sequence). Unmatched junction bases numbered 5, after V lost 5 bases and J lost 2 bases. CDR3 region: CASSSPGLAAYNEQFF. The CDR3 DNA follows: TGTGCCAGTAGTTCTCCGGGACTAGCGGCCTACAATGAGCAGTTCTTC.

The chain links TRBV7-8 to TRBJ2-5, with 12 bases lining up with TRBD2. There are 18 residues in the CDR3. Looked up from germline, CDR1 is SGHVS and CDR2 is FQNEAQ. The V and J ends lost 0 bases and 2 bases, in that order; junction bases with no gene match: 7. CDR3 loop: CASSLARLAGDIQETQYF. The CDR3 bases are TGTGCCAGCAGCTTAGCACGACTAGCGGGAGACATACAAGAGACCCAGTACTTC.

The rearrangement uses TRBV5-1 and TRBJ1-1; 8 bases map to TRBD1. Per germline, CDR1 SGHRS and CDR2 YFSETQ. The CDR3 spans 15 residues. V dropped 0 bases and J dropped 6; count of bases not matched to a gene: 7. The CDR3 loop is CASSLEGQGTAEAFF. For the CDR3, the DNA is TGCGCCAGCAGCTTGGAAGGACAGGGTACCGCTGAAGCTTTCTTT. The variable domain in full, with the rest retrieved from reference TRBV5-1 and TRBJ1-1, is KAGVTQTPRYLIKTRGQQVTLSCSPISGHRSVSWYQQTPGQGLQFLFEYFSETQRNKGNFPGRFSGRQFSNSRSEMNVSTLELGDSALYLCASSLEGQGTAEAFFGQGTRLTVV.

The J gene is TRBJ2-7, the V gene TRBV18; no clear D gene. The germline V gene has CDR1 KGHSH and CDR2 LQKENI. V shed 3 bases and J shed 1 base, with 7 bases lying between them. This CDR3 spans 13 amino acids. The CDR3 region is CASSPYGSYEQYF. CDR3 coding DNA: TGTGCCAGCTCACCGTACGGTTCCTACGAGCAGTACTTC.